Listed here are 29 T cell receptor beta chains from one sample, sequenced in a study of blood T cell repertoires in COVID-19. Here immunoSEQ multiplex PCR was the method, and the copy in TCRdb shows in-frame clones only, minus some. The sample yields 150,000 or so clones, about four fifths seen once. Source material: peripheral blood. The receptors shown here come from a middle-aged man who had recovered from COVID-19.

This rearrangement joins TRBV6-5 to TRBJ1-1, with 9 nucleotides matching TRBD1. Germline V gene sequence: CDR1 MNHEY, CDR2 SVGAGI. J was trimmed by 4 bases and V by 5 bases; bases with no gene match: 5. The CDR3 is made up of 14 amino acids. The CDR3 spells CASSSGTGSTEAFF. DNA for the CDR3: TGTGCCAGCAGTAGCGGGACAGGGAGCACTGAAGCTTTCTTT.

The chain combines TRBV19 with TRBJ1-1; 8 nucleotides line up with TRBD1. Per germline, CDR1 LNHDA and CDR2 SQIVND (reference sequence). The length of the CDR3 is 17 residues. V lost 6 bases to trimming and J lost 6 bases; unmatched junction nucleotides: 18. The CDR3 nucleotides read TGTGCCAGTAGCCATCGGGATATACAGGGGGAAGGAGCTGAAGCTTTCTTT. Protein: CASSHRDIQGEGAEAFF.

The chain is built from TRBV6-5 and TRBJ1-6, with TRBD1 matching over 7 bases. Germline V gene data show CDR1 as MNHEY and CDR2 as SVGAGI. The CDR3 sequence is 14 residues long. Trimming at V came to 5 bases and at J to 14 bases, leaving 12 bases not matched to a gene. The CDR3: CASSTQGGPSALHF. The CDR3, as DNA: TGTGCCAGCAGTACCCAGGGGGGCCCCTCCGCCCTCCACTTT.

This rearrangement joins TRBV28 to TRBJ1-2, with TRBD1 matching over 10 bases. V dropped 8 bases and J dropped 8; count of bases not matched to a gene: 11. The CDR3 loop spans 14 amino acids. From germline, CDR1 is MDHEN and CDR2 SYDVKM. The CDR3 here is CASGGQGIGRGYTF. The DNA for the CDR3 is TGTGCCAGCGGGGGACAGGGGATTGGTAGGGGCTACACCTTC.

The CDR3 region has the DNA TGCGCCAGCAGCACGGACAGGGAAACCGGGGAGCTGTTTTTT. This codes for CASSTDRETGELFF. This chain uses TRBV5-1 with TRBJ2-2; 8 nucleotides align to TRBD1. V lost 4 bases and J lost 5; bases outside the gene matches: 4. This CDR3 spans 14 amino acids. Germline V lookup: CDR1 SGHRS, CDR2 YFSETQ.

This sequence joins TRBV29-1 and TRBJ2-7; a possible D gene is TRBD1 (6 bases). Trimming took off 6 bases at V and 5 bases at J, with 14 bases between the two ends. The length of the CDR3 is 12 residues. Germline V gene sequence: CDR1 SQVTM, CDR2 ANQGSEA. The CDR3 protein is CSVNRDRHEQYF. DNA for the CDR3: TGCAGCGTCAACAGGGATCGGCACGAGCAGTACTTC.

The chain uses TRBV6-1 and TRBJ1-6, with D unclear. The CDR3 extends over 15 amino acids. The germline V gene encodes CDR1 MNHNS and CDR2 SASEGT. Trimming stripped 2 bases from V and 9 bases from J, with 14 bases between. CDR3 region: CASSESLGGSSPLHF. DNA for the CDR3: TGTGCCAGCAGTGAAAGTTTAGGCGGTAGTTCACCCCTCCACTTT.

The chain is built from TRBV9 and TRBJ1-4; D gene uncertain. The CDR3 is 13 residues long. CDR1 and CDR2 from the germline V gene are SGDLS and YYNGEE. Trimming shortened V by 4 bases and J by 8 bases, and 12 bases separated the two germline ends. CDR3 sequence (DNA): TGTGCCAGCAGCCTCAGACCGGGAGAAAAACTGTTTTTT. It encodes CASSLRPGEKLFF.

In its sample, this clone was seen once. V usage is TRBV2 and J usage is TRBJ2-2, with D hard to call. Trimming removed 11 bases from V and 0 bases from J, with 16 bases in between. CDR1 is SNHLY, CDR2 FYNNEI, per germline. This CDR3 comprises 15 residues. The CDR3 protein is CAVLEWPSNTGELFF. The CDR3 DNA reads TGTGCCGTCCTAGAGTGGCCTTCGAACACCGGGGAGCTGTTTTTT.

This sequence joins TRBV5-1 and TRBJ1-4, with D possibly TRBD1 on 6 matching bases. The CDR3 sequence is 15 residues long. V was pared by 0 bases and J by 6 bases, with 12 bases between. Germline assignment: CDR1 SGHRS and CDR2 YFSETQ. CDR3 coding DNA: TGCGCCAGCAGCTTGGGTGGGGGCGGAGATGAAAAACTGTTTTTT. As protein: CASSLGGGGDEKLFF. Using reference TRBV5-1 and TRBJ1-4 for the parts outside the CDR3, the full variable domain is KAGVTQTPRYLIKTRGQQVTLSCSPISGHRSVSWYQQTPGQGLQFLFEYFSETQRNKGNFPGRFSGRQFSNSRSEMNVSTLELGDSALYLCASSLGGGGDEKLFFGSGTQLSVL.

The chain joins TRBV5-8 to TRBJ1-5, with unresolved D. Germline lookup yields CDR1 SGHTS and CDR2 YDEGEE. Trimming took 5 bases from V and 1 from J, leaving 13 bases between them. The CDR3 runs 15 residues. CDR3 sequence (DNA): TGTGCCAGCAGTTTTTGGGGAGTAAGCAATCAGCCCCAGCATTTT. This translates into CASSFWGVSNQPQHF.

The genes are TRBV7-3 and TRBJ1-1; TRBD1 aligns across 7 bases. The CDR3 is 14 residues long. Per germline, CDR1 SGHTA and CDR2 FQGTGA. Trimming cost V 5 bases and J 3 bases; bases outside gene matches: 6. CDR3 loop: CASSQGQADTEAFF. CDR3 DNA sequence: TGTGCCAGCAGCCAAGGACAGGCGGACACTGAAGCTTTCTTT.

The sample holds one count of this clone. The chain employs TRBV5-1 and TRBJ2-1; D possibly corresponds to TRBD2 (6 bases). Germline V lookup: CDR1 SGHRS, CDR2 YFSETQ. This CDR3 has 13 residues. V dropped 10 bases and J dropped 2 bases, with 13 bases sitting between them. The CDR3 here is CAQGGKPYNEQFF. The CDR3 DNA is TGCGCCCAGGGAGGCAAACCCTACAATGAGCAGTTCTTC.

This clone was detected only once. This chain links TRBV6-5 with TRBJ1-6; 8 bases fit TRBD1. V gave up 4 bases and J gave up 10 bases; unmatched junction bases: 9. CDR3 length: 15 residues. CDR1 is MNHEY, CDR2 SVGAGI, per germline. CDR3 DNA: TGTGCCAGCAGTTTAAGGGACAGGCCCCTGTCACCCCTCCACTTT. This translates into CASSLRDRPLSPLHF.

Only one count was recorded for this clone. The chain combines TRBV2 with TRBJ1-5, with D maybe TRBD1 (5 bases). Trimming left V 6 bases short and J 2 bases short, with 14 bases between. Germline V lookup: CDR1 SNHLY, CDR2 FYNNEI. This CDR3 is built from 15 residues. For the CDR3, the DNA is TGTGCCAGCAGAGGGTCGGGGGTCGGCAATCAGCCCCAGCATTTT. It translates to CASRGSGVGNQPQHF.

The V call is TRBV10-3, the J call TRBJ2-7; 11 bases are a match to TRBD1. This CDR3 is 15 amino acids long. Germline lookup yields CDR1 ENHRY and CDR2 SYGVKD. Germline trimming cut 2 bases from V and 6 bases from J; bases unmatched to any gene: 6. CDR3 sequence (DNA): TGTGCCATCAGTGAGCCCGGACAGGGGGCCTCCGAGCAGTACTTC. It encodes CAISEPGQGASEQYF.

This rearrangement joins TRBV11-2 to TRBJ2-1; possibly TRBD2 for D (6 bases). The CDR3 is 12 amino acids. Germline CDR1 SGHAT, CDR2 FQNNGV. V was trimmed by 3 bases and J by 10 bases, leaving 10 bases between them. The CDR3 reads CASSFGTGEQFF. Written as DNA, the CDR3 is TGTGCCAGCAGCTTTGGGACTGGGGAGCAGTTCTTC.

The chain recombines TRBV3-1 (or the pseudogene TRBV3-2) with TRBJ2-7; 11 bases line up with TRBD1. The CDR3 covers 15 residues. Per germline, CDR1 LGHDT and CDR2 YNNKEL (reference sequence). V lost 7 bases to trimming and J lost 6 bases; unmatched junction nucleotides: 11. The CDR3 region has the DNA TGTGCCAGCAAGGCGGGACAGGGGGTGTTTGGCGAGCAGTACTTC. This sequence encodes CASKAGQGVFGEQYF.

This chain connects TRBV10-3 to TRBJ2-3; D is undetermined. The CDR3 extends over 14 amino acids. CDR1 and CDR2 (germline): ENHRY, SYGVKD. V shed 3 bases and J shed 4 bases, with 11 bases lying between them. CDR3 sequence reads: CAISDDSTADTQYF. CDR3 nucleotide sequence: TGTGCCATCAGTGATGATTCCACGGCAGATACGCAGTATTTT.

This clone appeared a single time. The chain links TRBV5-4 to TRBJ2-3, with TRBD1 matching over 8 bases. The V gene's germline CDR1 is SGHNT and CDR2 YYREEE (reference sequence). This CDR3 is built from 15 residues. V lost 5 bases and J lost 4; bases outside the gene matches: 9. Written as DNA, the CDR3 is TGTGCCAGCAGTTTAAGGACAGGGAAGGCAGATACGCAGTATTTT. This gives the protein CASSLRTGKADTQYF.

The rearrangement uses TRBV19 and TRBJ2-7; weak D call: TRBD1 (7 bases). Germline V gene sequence: CDR1 LNHDA, CDR2 SQIVND (reference sequence). The CDR3 runs 13 residues. The V end lost 5 bases, the J end lost 4 bases, and 12 bases lay between the germline ends. As DNA, the CDR3 is TGTGCCAGTAGTGCGGGACAGCCGTACGAGCAGTACTTC. Protein sequence: CASSAGQPYEQYF.

The V call is TRBV7-9, the J call TRBJ1-3; D ambiguous. CDR1 is SEHNR and CDR2 is FQNEAQ in the germline V gene (reference sequence). The V end lost 8 bases, the J end lost 1 base, and 15 bases lay between the germline ends. CDR3 length equals 15 residues. The CDR3 is CASYRLTLSGNTIYF. The CDR3 nucleotides read TGTGCCAGCTATCGGTTGACTCTTTCTGGAAACACCATATATTTT.

V gene TRBV2 combines with J gene TRBJ2-4, with a possible D match to TRBD1 (5 bases). The CDR3 is 11 amino acids. V dropped 6 bases and J dropped 9 bases, with 9 bases sitting between them. Germline V lookup: CDR1 SNHLY, CDR2 FYNNEI. The DNA for the CDR3 is TGTGCCAGCAGGGGGCAAGGCATTCAGTACTTC. Amino acid sequence: CASRGQGIQYF.

This clone has a handful of counts. The CDR3 DNA reads as TGTGCCAGCAGCCAGGGCTCCTACGAGCAGTACTTC. Residues: CASSQGSYEQYF. The V gene is TRBV11-3, the J gene TRBJ2-7; TRBD1 might be the D (5 bases). Deletions cut 5 bases from V and 0 bases from J, with 5 bases between. This CDR3 has 12 residues. CDR1 and CDR2 from the germline V gene are SGHNT and YENEEA.

The chain is built from TRBV4-3 and TRBJ2-7, with a possible D match to TRBD1 (5 bases). The V end was cut by 0 bases, the J end by 0 bases, with 12 bases between. This CDR3 has 16 amino acids. Germline V lookup: CDR1 LGHNA, CDR2 YSLEER. The CDR3 DNA follows: TGCGCCAGCAGCCAAGAGACAGTTTTTTCCTCCTACGAGCAGTACTTC. As protein: CASSQETVFSSYEQYF.

V and J are TRBV6-1 and TRBJ1-4; TRBD1 matches 7 bases. Germline assignment: CDR1 MNHNS and CDR2 SASEGT. Trimming at V came to 2 bases and at J to 8 bases, leaving 2 bases not matched to a gene. The CDR3 has 13 residues. CDR3 sequence (DNA): TGTGCCAGCAGTGAACAGGGGGAGGAAAAACTGTTTTTT. Amino acid sequence: CASSEQGEEKLFF.

This clone appeared once. The chain couples TRBV7-8 to TRBJ1-5; 7 bases fit TRBD1. The CDR3 consists of 13 residues. Germline CDR1 reads SGHVS; CDR2 reads FQNEAQ. V lost 5 bases to trimming and J lost 7 bases; unmatched junction nucleotides: 5. Written as DNA, the CDR3 is TGTGCCAGCAGCCGGACAGGCGGGCAGCCCCAGCATTTT. This codes for CASSRTGGQPQHF.

This rearrangement joins TRBV10-3 to TRBJ2-2, with 8 bases that match TRBD1. V shed 9 bases and J 0 bases; nucleotides not matched to a gene: 6. CDR3 length equals 15 residues. Germline assignment: CDR1 ENHRY and CDR2 SYGVKD. CDR3 residues: CAIPRTGSNTGELFF. The CDR3, as DNA: TGTGCCATTCCCCGGACAGGGTCGAACACCGGGGAGCTGTTTTTT.

V is TRBV11-2 and J is TRBJ2-1, with D possibly being TRBD1 (5 bases). The V end lost 1 base, the J end lost 8 bases, and 12 bases lay between the germline ends. Germline assignment: CDR1 SGHAT and CDR2 FQNNGV. The CDR3 is 14 amino acids. The chain's CDR3 is CASSLVPPGHEQFF. The CDR3 DNA sequence: TGTGCCAGCAGCTTAGTACCCCCAGGGCATGAGCAGTTCTTC.